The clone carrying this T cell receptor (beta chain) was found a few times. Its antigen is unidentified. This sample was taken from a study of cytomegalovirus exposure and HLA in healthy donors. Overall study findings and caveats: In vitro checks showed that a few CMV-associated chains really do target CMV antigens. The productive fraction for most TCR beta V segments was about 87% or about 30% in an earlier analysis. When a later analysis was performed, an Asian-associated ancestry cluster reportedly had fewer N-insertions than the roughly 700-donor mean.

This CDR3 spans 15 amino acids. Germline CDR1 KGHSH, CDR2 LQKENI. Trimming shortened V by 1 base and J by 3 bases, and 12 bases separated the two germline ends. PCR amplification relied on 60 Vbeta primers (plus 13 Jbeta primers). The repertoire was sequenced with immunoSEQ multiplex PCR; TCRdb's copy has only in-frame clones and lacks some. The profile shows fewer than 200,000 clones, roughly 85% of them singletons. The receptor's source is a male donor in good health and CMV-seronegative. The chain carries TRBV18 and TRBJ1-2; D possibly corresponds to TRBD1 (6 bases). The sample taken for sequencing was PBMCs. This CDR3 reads CASSPLGGEDYGYTF. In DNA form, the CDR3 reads TGTGCCAGCTCACCACTTGGGGGCGAGGACTATGGCTACACCTTC.